This TCR beta chain was recorded in a study of tumor-infiltrating lymphocytes in primary liver carcinoma. Total RNA (roughly 550 ng) served as template for TCR beta cDNA synthesis primed by a constant-region primer. Investigators got TCR beta libraries out of three nested multiplex PCR rounds, done with slightly modified ARM-PCR. Use of TRBV1-TRBV30 forward primers with a C-beta reverse primer characterized the first two PCR rounds, which lasted around 11 cycles each. TCRdb reprocessed the multiplex PCR reads via MiXCR and lists one record per CDR3 protein. This table holds fewer than 110,000 distinct CDR3 sequences, about 62% found once. It was from about 20-30 mg of unsorted bulk tissue that RNA and DNA were co-extracted. Turning to this clonotype: The junction does not match germline at one end; this may be a read error.

The length of the CDR3 is 13 residues. The germline V gene encodes CDR1 SQVTM and CDR2 ANQGSEA. The sample consisted of liver tumor tissue from sampling region 2. Stated subset: tumor region T2, inferior pole. This TCR derives from a woman aged 60-70 years with primary liver carcinoma and hepatitis B virus infection. This chain uses TRBV29-1 with TRBJ1-2; D ambiguous. The CDR3 sequence: CSAPSATNYDYTF. The CDR3 DNA reads as TGCAGCGCCCCCTCGGCCACTAATTATGACTACACCTTC.